This T cell receptor (beta chain) comes out of a study of blood T cell repertoires in COVID-19. Study information: There were acute and convalescent COVID-19 samples, and they came from the United States, Italy and Spain. Sources were T cells, B-cell-depleted T cells, or PBMCs; the material itself was cDNA or gDNA.

The germline gives CDR1 SGDLS, CDR2 YYNGEE. With 4 bases removed from V and 4 bases from J, the gap between germline ends came to 11 bases. This CDR3 spans 13 amino acids. As handled by the study authors: Reference gene primers were amplified, and this amplification served to estimate nucleated cell counts. Some clones are missing from TCRdb's copy, which holds only in-frame ones; the method was immunoSEQ multiplex PCR. The DNA gave D and trimming, while V, J and clone size come from that table. Found here are roughly 500,000 clones, roughly nine tenths of them singletons; the top ten hold about 1%. V and J are TRBV9 and TRBJ1-2, with D maybe TRBD1 (5 bases). Specimen: peripheral blood. This TCR was recovered from a man aged 18 to 29 with COVID-19, enrolled during active disease. Written as DNA, the CDR3 is TGTGCCAGCAGCCACGGGGGGACCTATGGCTACACCTTC. Translated: CASSHGGTYGYTF.